The entry below gives a single T cell receptor beta chain sequence along with its context. V was cut by 5 bases and J by 3 bases, with 13 bases left in between. Looked up from germline, CDR1 is MDHEN and CDR2 is SYDVKM. CDR3 size: 14 residues. Sequenced by immunoSEQ multiplex PCR; TCRdb stores in-frame clones only, minus some. The sample consists of some 300,000 clones, about 90% of them appearing once. The source of the sample is a study of blood T cell repertoires in COVID-19. J is TRBJ1-1 and V is TRBV28; possible D gene TRBD1, 5 bases. The specimen was peripheral blood. This sequence originates from a woman in her forties with COVID-19, enrolled during active disease. CDR3 nucleotides: TGTGCCAGCAGTGCCGTCCGGGGGTACACTGAAGCTTTCTTT. Translated: CASSAVRGYTEAFF.